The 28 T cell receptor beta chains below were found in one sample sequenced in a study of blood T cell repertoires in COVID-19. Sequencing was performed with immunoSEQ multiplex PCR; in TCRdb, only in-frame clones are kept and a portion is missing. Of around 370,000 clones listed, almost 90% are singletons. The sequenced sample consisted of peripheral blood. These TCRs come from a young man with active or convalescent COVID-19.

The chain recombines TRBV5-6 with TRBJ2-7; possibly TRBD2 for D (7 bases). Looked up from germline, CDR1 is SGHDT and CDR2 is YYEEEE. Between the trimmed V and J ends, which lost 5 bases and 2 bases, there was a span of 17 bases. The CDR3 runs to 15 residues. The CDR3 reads CASRLRGGATYEQYF. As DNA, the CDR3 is TGTGCCAGCAGGTTGAGGGGGGGTGCTACCTACGAGCAGTACTTC.

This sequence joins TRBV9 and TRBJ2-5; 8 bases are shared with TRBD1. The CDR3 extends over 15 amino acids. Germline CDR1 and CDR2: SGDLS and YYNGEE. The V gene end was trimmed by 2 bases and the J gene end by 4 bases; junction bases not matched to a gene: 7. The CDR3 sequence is CASSVELDRAETQYF. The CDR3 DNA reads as TGTGCCAGCAGCGTGGAACTGGACAGGGCAGAGACCCAGTACTTC.

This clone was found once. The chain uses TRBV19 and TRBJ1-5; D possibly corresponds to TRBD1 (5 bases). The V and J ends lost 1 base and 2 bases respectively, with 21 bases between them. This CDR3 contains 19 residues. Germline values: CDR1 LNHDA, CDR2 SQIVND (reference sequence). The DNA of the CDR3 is TGTGCCAGTAGTATAGGTTCCCTTAGGGGAAGTTTTCGCAATCAGCCCCAGCATTTT. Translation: CASSIGSLRGSFRNQPQHF.

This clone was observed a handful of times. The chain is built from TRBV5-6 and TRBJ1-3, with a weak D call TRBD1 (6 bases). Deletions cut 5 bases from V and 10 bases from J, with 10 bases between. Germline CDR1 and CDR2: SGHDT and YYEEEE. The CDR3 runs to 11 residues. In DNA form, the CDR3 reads TGTGCCAGCAGTCTGCAGGGGACCATATATTTT. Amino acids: CASSLQGTIYF.

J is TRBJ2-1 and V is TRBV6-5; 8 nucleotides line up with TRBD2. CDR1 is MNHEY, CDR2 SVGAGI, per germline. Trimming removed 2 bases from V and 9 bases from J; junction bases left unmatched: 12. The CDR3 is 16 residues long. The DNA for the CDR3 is TGTGCCAGCAGTTACACTGGGACTAGTTTCCCCAGTGAGCAGTTCTTC. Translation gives CASSYTGTSFPSEQFF.

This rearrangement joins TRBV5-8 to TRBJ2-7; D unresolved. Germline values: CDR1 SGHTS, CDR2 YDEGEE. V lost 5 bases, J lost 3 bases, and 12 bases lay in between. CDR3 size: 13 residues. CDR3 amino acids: CASSLGRLYEQYF. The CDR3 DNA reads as TGTGCCAGCAGTCTCGGCAGGCTCTACGAGCAGTACTTC.

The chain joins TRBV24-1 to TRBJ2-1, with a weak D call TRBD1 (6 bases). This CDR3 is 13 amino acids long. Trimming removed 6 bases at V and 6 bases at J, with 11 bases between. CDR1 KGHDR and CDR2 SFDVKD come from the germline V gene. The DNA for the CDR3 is TGTGCCACCAGTTGGGGGCAGATCAATGAGCAGTTCTTC. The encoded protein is CATSWGQINEQFF.

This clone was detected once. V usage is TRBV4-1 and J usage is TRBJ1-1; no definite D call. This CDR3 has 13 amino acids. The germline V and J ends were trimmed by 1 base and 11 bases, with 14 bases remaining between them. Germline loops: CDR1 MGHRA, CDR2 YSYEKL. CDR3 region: CASSQVVIDSAFF. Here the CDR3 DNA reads TGCGCCAGCAGCCAAGTCGTTATAGACTCGGCTTTCTTT.

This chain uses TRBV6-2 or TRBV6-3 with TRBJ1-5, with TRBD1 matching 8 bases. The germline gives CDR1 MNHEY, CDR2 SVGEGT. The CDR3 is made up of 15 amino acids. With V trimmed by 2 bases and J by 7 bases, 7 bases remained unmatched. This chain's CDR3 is CASSYTDRGRQPQHF. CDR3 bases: TGTGCCAGCAGTTACACTGACAGGGGTAGACAGCCCCAGCATTTT.

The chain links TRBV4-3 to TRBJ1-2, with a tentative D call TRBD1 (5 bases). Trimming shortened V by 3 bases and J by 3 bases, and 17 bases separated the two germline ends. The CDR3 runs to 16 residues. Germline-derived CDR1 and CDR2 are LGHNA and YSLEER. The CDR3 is CASSQGYRFSHYGYTF. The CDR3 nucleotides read TGCGCCAGCAGCCAGGGTTACAGGTTTTCGCACTATGGCTACACCTTC.

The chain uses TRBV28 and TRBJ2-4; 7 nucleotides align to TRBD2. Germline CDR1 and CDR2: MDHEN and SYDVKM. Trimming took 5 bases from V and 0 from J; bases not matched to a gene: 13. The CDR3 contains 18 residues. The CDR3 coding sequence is TGTGCCAGCAGTGGCGGACTAGTCTTTGGCTTAGCCAAAAACATTCAGTACTTC. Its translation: CASSGGLVFGLAKNIQYF.

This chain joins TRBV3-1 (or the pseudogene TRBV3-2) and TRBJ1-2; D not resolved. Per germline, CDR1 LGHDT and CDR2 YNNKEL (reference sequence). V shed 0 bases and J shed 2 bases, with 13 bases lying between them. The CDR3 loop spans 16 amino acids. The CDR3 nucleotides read TGTGCCAGCAGCCAAGATCTGGGTGCGGCAAACTATGGCTACACCTTC. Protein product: CASSQDLGAANYGYTF.

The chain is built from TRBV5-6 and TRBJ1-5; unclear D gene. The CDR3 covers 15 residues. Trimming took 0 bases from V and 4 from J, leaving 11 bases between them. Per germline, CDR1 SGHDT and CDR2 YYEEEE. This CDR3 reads CASSLVLQPNQPQHF. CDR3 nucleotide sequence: TGTGCCAGCAGCTTGGTGTTACAGCCTAATCAGCCCCAGCATTTT.

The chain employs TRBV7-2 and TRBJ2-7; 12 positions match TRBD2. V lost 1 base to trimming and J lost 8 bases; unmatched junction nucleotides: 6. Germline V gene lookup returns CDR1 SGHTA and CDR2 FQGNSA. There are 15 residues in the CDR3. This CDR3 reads CASSLGLTSGRKQYF. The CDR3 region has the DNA TGTGCCAGCAGCTTAGGTTTAACTAGCGGGAGGAAGCAGTACTTC.

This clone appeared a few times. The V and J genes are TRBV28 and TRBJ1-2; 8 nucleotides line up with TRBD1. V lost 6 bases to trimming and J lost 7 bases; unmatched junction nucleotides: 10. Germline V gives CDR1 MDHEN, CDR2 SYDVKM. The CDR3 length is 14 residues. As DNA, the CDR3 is TGTGCCAGCAGGACGCCGGACAGGGTCGGTGGCTACACCTTC. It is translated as CASRTPDRVGGYTF.

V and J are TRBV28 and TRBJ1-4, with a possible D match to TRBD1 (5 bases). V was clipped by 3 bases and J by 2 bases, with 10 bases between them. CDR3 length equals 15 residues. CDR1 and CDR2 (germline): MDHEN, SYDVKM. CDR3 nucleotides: TGTGCCAGCAGTTTCGCGGGACTCACTAATGAAAAACTGTTTTTT. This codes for CASSFAGLTNEKLFF.

The CDR3 sequence is CASGLGGVDEQFF. As DNA, the CDR3 is TGTGCTAGTGGTTTGGGGGGGGTTGATGAGCAGTTCTTC. V usage is TRBV12-5 and J usage is TRBJ2-1; D may be TRBD2 (6 bases). The CDR3 runs 13 residues. Germline V gives CDR1 LGHNT, CDR2 FRNRAP. V lost 1 base to trimming and J lost 8 bases, with 9 bases between them. Variable domain in full (rest from reference TRBV12-5 and TRBJ2-1): DARVTQTPRHKVTEMGQEVTMRCQPILGHNTVFWYRQTMMQGLELLAYFRNRAPLDDSGMPKDRFSAEMPDATLATLKIQPSEPRDSAVYFCASGLGGVDEQFFGPGTRLTVL.

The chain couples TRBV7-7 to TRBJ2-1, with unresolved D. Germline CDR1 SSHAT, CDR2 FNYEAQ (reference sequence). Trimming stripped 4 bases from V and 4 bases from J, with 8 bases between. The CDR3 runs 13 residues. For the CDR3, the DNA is TGTGCCAGCAGCTCCACAGTTTACAATGAGCAGTTCTTC. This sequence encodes CASSSTVYNEQFF.

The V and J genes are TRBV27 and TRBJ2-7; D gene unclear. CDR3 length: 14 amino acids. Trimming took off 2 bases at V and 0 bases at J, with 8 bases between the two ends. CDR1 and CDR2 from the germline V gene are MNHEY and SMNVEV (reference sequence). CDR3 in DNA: TGTGCCAGCAGTTTAAAAAAGAGCTCCTACGAGCAGTACTTC. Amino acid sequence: CASSLKKSSYEQYF.

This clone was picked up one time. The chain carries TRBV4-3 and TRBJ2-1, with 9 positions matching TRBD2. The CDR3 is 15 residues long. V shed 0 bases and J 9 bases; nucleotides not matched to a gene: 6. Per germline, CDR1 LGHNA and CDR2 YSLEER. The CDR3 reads CASSQDGLAGVEQFF. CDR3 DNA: TGCGCCAGCAGCCAAGATGGGTTAGCGGGGGTTGAGCAGTTCTTC.

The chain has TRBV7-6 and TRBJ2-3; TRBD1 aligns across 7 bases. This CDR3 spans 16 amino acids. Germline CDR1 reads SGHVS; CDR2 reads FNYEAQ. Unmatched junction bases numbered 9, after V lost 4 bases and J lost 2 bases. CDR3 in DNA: TGTGCCAGCAGCTCACCCCTAGGACAGGCCACAGATACGCAGTATTTT. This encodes CASSSPLGQATDTQYF.

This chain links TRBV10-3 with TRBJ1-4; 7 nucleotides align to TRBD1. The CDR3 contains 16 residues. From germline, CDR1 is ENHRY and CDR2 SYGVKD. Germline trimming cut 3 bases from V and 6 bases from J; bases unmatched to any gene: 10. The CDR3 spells CAISDRNPGQHEKLFF. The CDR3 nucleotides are TGTGCCATCAGTGACCGAAACCCGGGACAGCATGAAAAACTGTTTTTT.

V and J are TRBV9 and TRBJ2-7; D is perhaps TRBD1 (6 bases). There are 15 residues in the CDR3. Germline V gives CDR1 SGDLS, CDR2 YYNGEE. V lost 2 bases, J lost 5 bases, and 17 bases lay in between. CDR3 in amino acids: CASSVGAGVMNEQYF. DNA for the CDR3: TGTGCCAGCAGCGTTGGGGCAGGGGTGATGAACGAGCAGTACTTC.

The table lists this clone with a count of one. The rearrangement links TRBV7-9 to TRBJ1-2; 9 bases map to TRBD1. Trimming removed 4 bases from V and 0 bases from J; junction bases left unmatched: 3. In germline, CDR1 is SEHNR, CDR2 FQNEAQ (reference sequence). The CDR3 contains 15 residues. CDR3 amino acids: CASSSGTGPNYGYTF. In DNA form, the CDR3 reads TGTGCCAGCAGCTCTGGGACAGGGCCTAACTATGGCTACACCTTC.

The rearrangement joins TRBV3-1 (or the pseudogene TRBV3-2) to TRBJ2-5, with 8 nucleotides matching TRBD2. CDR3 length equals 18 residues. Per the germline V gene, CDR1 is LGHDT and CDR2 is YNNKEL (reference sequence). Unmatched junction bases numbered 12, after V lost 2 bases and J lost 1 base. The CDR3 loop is CASSQQKKIAGLQETQYF. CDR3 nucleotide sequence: TGTGCCAGCAGCCAACAGAAAAAAATAGCGGGGCTCCAAGAGACCCAGTACTTC.

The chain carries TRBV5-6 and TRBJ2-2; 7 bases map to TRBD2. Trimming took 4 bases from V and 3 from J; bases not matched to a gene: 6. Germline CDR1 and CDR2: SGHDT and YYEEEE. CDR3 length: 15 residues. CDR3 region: CASSRGRADTGELFF. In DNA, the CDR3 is TGTGCCAGCAGCCGCGGGAGAGCGGACACCGGGGAGCTGTTTTTT.

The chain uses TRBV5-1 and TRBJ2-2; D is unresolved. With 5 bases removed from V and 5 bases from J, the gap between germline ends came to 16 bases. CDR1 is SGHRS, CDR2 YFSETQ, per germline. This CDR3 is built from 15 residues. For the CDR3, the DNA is TGCGCCAGCAGGGGTGAAGGAGCGTCTACCGGGGAGCTGTTTTTT. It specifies CASRGEGASTGELFF.

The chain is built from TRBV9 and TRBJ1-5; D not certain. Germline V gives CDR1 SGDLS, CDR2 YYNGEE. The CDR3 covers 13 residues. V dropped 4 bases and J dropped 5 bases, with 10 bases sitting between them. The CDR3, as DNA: TGTGCCAGCAGCCCACACGGGGATCAGCCCCAGCATTTT. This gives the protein CASSPHGDQPQHF.